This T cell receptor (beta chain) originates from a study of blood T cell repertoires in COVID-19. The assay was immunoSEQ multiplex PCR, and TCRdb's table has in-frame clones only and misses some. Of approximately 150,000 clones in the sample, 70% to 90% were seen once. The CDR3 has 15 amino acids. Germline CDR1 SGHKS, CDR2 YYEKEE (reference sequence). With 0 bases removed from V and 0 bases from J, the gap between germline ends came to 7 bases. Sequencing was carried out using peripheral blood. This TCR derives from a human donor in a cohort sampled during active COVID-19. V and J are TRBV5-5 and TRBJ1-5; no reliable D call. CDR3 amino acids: CASSLVQNSNQPQHF. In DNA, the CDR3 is TGTGCCAGCAGCTTGGTCCAGAATAGCAATCAGCCCCAGCATTTT.